This T cell receptor beta chain was profiled in a study of blood T cell repertoires in COVID-19. Study-wide background: Samples of COVID-19 (acute and convalescent) were obtained from the United States, Italy and Spain. The analysed material was cDNA or gDNA that came from T cells, B-cell-depleted T cells, or PBMCs.

Seattle's cohort entered during active infection and was followed longitudinally. Authors' analysis steps: Researchers report that nucleated cell counts were estimated from reference gene primer amplification. TCRdb's table, derived via immunoSEQ multiplex PCR, lists solely in-frame clones and lacks some. That table furnishes V, J and clone size, whereas the DNA furnished D and trimming. The sample shows roughly 160,000 clones, roughly 85% of them seen only once. The CDR3 is made up of 12 amino acids. The germline V gene encodes CDR1 MDHEN and CDR2 SYDVKM. V was pared by 6 bases and J by 5 bases, with 7 bases between.

The TCR was taken from a woman between 45 and 60 years old with COVID-19, enrolled during active disease. This chain uses TRBV28 with TRBJ1-4, with no clear D. The sample taken for sequencing was peripheral blood. The DNA for the CDR3 is TGTGCCAGCAGGCAGGTGAATGAAAAACTGTTTTTT. As protein: CASRQVNEKLFF.